A selection of T cell receptor beta chains follows, all from one sample in a study of cytomegalovirus exposure and HLA in healthy donors. Only in-frame clones appear in the TCRdb table, and some are missing; sequencing was by immunoSEQ multiplex PCR. The table records around 120,000 clones, roughly 80% of them present only once. The source material was PBMCs. The receptors derive from a woman between 40 and 50 years old in good health and CMV-seropositive. Both conserved end residues are part of each CDR3.

v_gene | CDR3aa
TRBV30 | CARQETQYF
TRBV7-9 | CASSLAVYTEAFF
TRBV19 | CASSIPGQTRIEKLFF
TRBV30 | CAWTPGLAGESETQYF
TRBV5-6 | CASSFLPTGSGNTIYF
TRBV5-4 | CASSMIGGSTGELFF
TRBV29-1 | CSVAPGSLYEQYF
TRBV11-1 | CASSLGRADTQYF
TRBV18 | CASSTGRAGNTEAFF
TRBV9 | CASSPDREHEQYF